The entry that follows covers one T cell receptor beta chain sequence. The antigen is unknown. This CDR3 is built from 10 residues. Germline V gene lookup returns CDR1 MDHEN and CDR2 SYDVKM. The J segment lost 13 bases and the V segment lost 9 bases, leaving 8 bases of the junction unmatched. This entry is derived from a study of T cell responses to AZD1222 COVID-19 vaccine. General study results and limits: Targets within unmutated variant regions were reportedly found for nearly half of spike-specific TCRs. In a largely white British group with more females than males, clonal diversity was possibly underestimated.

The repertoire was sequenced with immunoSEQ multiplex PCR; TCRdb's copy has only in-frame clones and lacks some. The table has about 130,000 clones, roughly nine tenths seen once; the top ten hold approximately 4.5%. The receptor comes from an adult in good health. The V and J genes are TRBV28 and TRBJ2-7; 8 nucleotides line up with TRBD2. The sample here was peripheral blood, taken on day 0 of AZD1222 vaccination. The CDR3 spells CASLAGRYYF. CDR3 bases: TGTGCCAGTTTAGCGGGACGATACTACTTC.